This TCR beta chain was recorded in a study of Graves' ophthalmopathy and Graves' hyperthyroidism. Pregnant or lactating patients and those with other autoimmune diseases or uncontrolled infections were excluded. Investigators amplified TCR beta CDR3 regions from RNA transcripts. An initial RT-PCR round employing HTBI primers preceded a second-round multiplex PCR. TCRdb passed the multiplex PCR reads through MiXCR, listing each CDR3 protein once. The sample contains some 1.1 million distinct CDR3 sequences, 35% to 40% of which appear only once. Points from the study as a whole: A model of 13 signatures distinguished ophthalmopathy from stable hyperthyroidism at around 90% sensitivity and 65% to 84% specificity.

Germline V lookup: CDR1 SGHTS, CDR2 YDEGEE. The CDR3 covers 14 residues. The V gene lost 4 bases and the J gene lost 1 base, with 9 bases spanning the gap. This clonotype appeared many times. Its target is unknown. This sequence originates from an adult man with Graves' hyperthyroidism. Source material: peripheral blood or thyroid tissue (not recorded which). V is TRBV5-8 and J is TRBJ1-5; a weak D match, TRBD1 (5 bases). CDR3 in amino acids: CASSETDSNQPQHF. CDR3 bases: TGTGCCAGCAGCGAGACAGACAGCAATCAGCCCCAGCATTTT.